This T cell receptor beta chain appears in the sequencing data of a study of blood T cell repertoires in COVID-19. In its sample, this clone was seen once. Germline values: CDR1 ENHRY, CDR2 SYGVKD. CDR3 length: 11 amino acids. V dropped 7 bases and J dropped 4 bases, with 6 bases sitting between them. Seattle patients were enrolled during active infection and followed longitudinally. Measured with immunoSEQ multiplex PCR; TCRdb has only the in-frame clones, and not every one. This sample carries a few hundred thousand clones, 80% to 85% of them seen once, and the ten largest clones take 15% to 17%. Source material: peripheral blood. The rearrangement joins TRBV10-3 to TRBJ2-3; the D gene is possibly TRBD1 (6 bases). This clonotype was sampled from a person aged 70 to 85 with COVID-19, enrolled during active disease. CDR3 in DNA: TGTGCCATCAACAGGGCAGATACGCAGTATTTT. Translation: CAINRADTQYF.